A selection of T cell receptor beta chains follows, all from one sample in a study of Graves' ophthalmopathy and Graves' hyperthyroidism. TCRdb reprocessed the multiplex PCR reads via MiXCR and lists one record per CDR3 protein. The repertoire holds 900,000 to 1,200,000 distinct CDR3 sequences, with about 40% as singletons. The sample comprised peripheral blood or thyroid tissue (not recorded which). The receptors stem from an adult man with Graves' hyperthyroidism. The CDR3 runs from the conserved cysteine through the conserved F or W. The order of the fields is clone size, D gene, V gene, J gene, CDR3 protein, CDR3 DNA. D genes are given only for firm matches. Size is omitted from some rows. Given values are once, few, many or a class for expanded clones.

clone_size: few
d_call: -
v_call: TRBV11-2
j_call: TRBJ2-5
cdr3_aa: CASSLGRGGLRETQYF
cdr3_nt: TGTGCCAGCAGCTTAGGACGTGGGGGCCTAAGAGAGACCCAGTACTTC

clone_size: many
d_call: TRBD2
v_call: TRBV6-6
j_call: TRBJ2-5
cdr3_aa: CASSPSVTSGGETQYF
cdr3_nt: TGTGCCAGCAGTCCCTCTGTTACTAGCGGCGGAGAGACCCAGTACTTC

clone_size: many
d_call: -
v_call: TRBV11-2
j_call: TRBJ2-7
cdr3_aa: CASSRGRARGDYEQYF
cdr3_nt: TGTGCCAGCAGCCGTGGACGGGCACGTGGGGATTACGAGCAGTACTTC

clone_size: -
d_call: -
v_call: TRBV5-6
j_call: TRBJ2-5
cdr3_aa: CASSDWGGQETQYF
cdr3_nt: TGTGCCAGCAGTGACTGGGGAGGCCAAGAGACCCAGTACTTC

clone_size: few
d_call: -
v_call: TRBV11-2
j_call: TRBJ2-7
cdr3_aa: CASSSFRSSYEQYF
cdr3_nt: TGTGCCAGCAGTTCCTTCAGGAGCTCCTACGAGCAGTACTTC

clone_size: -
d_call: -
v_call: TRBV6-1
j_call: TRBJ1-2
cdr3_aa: CASNARTGIRNYGFTF
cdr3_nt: TGTGCCAGCAACGCAAGGACGGGGATTAGGAACTATGGCTTCACCTTC

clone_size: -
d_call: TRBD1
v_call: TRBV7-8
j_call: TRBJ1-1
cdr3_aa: CASSQGQAIPEAFF
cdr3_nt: TGTGCCAGCAGCCAGGGACAGGCTATCCCTGAAGCTTTCTTT

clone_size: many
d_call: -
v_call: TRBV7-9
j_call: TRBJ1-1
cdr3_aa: CASSLHSRRDTEAFF
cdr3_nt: TGTGCCAGCAGCCTCCACAGTCGGCGGGACACTGAAGCTTTCTTT

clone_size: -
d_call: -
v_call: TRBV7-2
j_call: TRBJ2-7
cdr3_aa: CASILVQGSYEQYF
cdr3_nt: TGTGCCAGCATCTTAGTACAAGGCTCCTACGAGCAGTACTTC

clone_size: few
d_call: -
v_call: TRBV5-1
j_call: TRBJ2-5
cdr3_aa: CASSLGRLRPQETQYF
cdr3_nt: TGCGCCAGCAGCTTGGGCCGTTTACGGCCCCAAGAGACCCAGTACTTC